A single sample gave rise to the 5 T cell receptor beta chains below, sequenced in a study of blood T cell repertoires in COVID-19. The table came from immunoSEQ multiplex PCR; TCRdb's copy has only in-frame clones and leaves some out. The repertoire includes some 110,000 clones, 70% to 90% of them detected once, and approximately 1.5% sits in the top ten. Sequenced material: peripheral blood. These TCRs come from a man aged 35-49 years with acute or convalescent COVID-19.

This sequence joins TRBV28 and TRBJ1-4, with 7 bases identical to TRBD1. With 2 bases clipped from V and 5 bases from J, the junction kept 2 bases outside the gene matches. Per the germline V gene, CDR1 is MDHEN and CDR2 is SYDVKM. The CDR3 contains 14 residues. This CDR3 reads CASSLLQGNEKLFF. CDR3 DNA sequence: TGTGCCAGCAGTTTACTACAGGGGAATGAAAAACTGTTTTTT.

The V call is TRBV7-8, the J call TRBJ2-5; D may be TRBD1 (6 bases). The ends were cut back, 7 bases at V and 1 base at J, with 16 bases in the middle. The CDR3 runs 15 residues. Germline lookup yields CDR1 SGHVS and CDR2 FQNEAQ. CDR3 loop: CASTPTDRLQETQYF. The CDR3 DNA sequence: TGTGCCAGCACCCCTACCGACAGGCTCCAAGAGACCCAGTACTTC. The whole variable domain, filled in from reference TRBV7-8 and TRBJ2-5, reads GAGVSQSPRYKVAKRGQDVALRCDPISGHVSLFWYQQALGQGPEFLTYFQNEAQLDKSGLPSDRFFAERPEGSVSTLKIQRTQQEDSAVYLCASTPTDRLQETQYFGPGTRLLVL.

This chain uses TRBV9 with TRBJ1-4; D call uncertain. CDR3 length: 15 residues. The V end lost 6 bases, the J end lost 2 bases, and 14 bases lay between the germline ends. The germline CDR1 and CDR2 sequences are SGDLS and YYNGEE. The DNA for the CDR3 is TGTGCCAGCAACCTCCAAGGAGGGACTAATGAAAAACTGTTTTTT. Amino acids: CASNLQGGTNEKLFF.

DNA of the CDR3: TGTGCCAGCAGCGTAGGGAGGGGCTCCCATGGCTACACCTTC. It specifies CASSVGRGSHGYTF. The V gene is TRBV9, the J gene TRBJ1-2; D might be TRBD1 (5 bases). V was trimmed by 0 bases and J by 6 bases, leaving 12 bases between them. CDR1 is SGDLS and CDR2 is YYNGEE in the germline V gene. This CDR3 contains 14 residues.

V is TRBV3-1 (or the pseudogene TRBV3-2) and J is TRBJ1-3; possibly TRBD1 for D (6 bases). CDR3 length: 13 residues. Germline V gene lookup returns CDR1 LGHDT and CDR2 YNNKEL (reference sequence). Trimming pared 4 bases from V and 6 bases from J, leaving 10 bases between. The CDR3 here is CASSLGQKNTIYF. The CDR3 DNA sequence: TGTGCCAGCAGCCTAGGACAGAAAAACACCATATATTTT.